This entry lists 27 T cell receptor beta chains sequenced from one sample in a study of beta chain features in type 1 diabetes. Investigators reverse transcribed all isolated RNA, so they sequenced expressed TCRB transcripts. Data came from immunoSEQ multiplex PCR; TCRdb stores just in-frame clones and leaves some out. The sample has a few hundred thousand clones, approximately 28% seen once. Sequenced input: naive CD4+ T cells from blood. These receptors all stem from a man between 18 and 35 years old in good health.

V and J are TRBV5-1 and TRBJ1-4; weak D call: TRBD1 (5 bases). Trimming pared 4 bases from V and 10 bases from J, leaving 17 bases between. CDR1 and CDR2 (germline): SGHRS, YFSETQ. The CDR3 is made up of 14 amino acids. CDR3: CASSGDLLGGKLFF. The CDR3 DNA reads TGCGCCAGCAGCGGGGACCTACTGGGTGGAAAACTGTTTTTT.

V and J are TRBV27 and TRBJ1-2; D not certain. Trimming cost V 2 bases and J 5 bases, with 9 bases left between them. Germline lookup yields CDR1 MNHEY and CDR2 SMNVEV (reference sequence). This CDR3 is built from 13 residues. Here the CDR3 DNA reads TGTGCCAGCAGTTTACTCTCGGGGTATGGCTACACCTTC. Encoded protein: CASSLLSGYGYTF.

The table lists this clone with a few counts. The chain carries TRBV7-2 and TRBJ2-7; the D is unclear. CDR1 and CDR2 (germline): SGHTA, FQGNSA. The CDR3 is 12 amino acids. The V end lost 5 bases, the J end lost 5 bases, and 10 bases lay between the germline ends. This CDR3 is CASSPTHHEQYF. For the CDR3, the DNA is TGTGCCAGCAGCCCAACCCACCACGAGCAGTACTTC.

The chain couples TRBV30 to TRBJ1-2, with D perhaps matching TRBD1 (5 bases). Germline-derived CDR1 and CDR2 are GTSNPN and SVGIG (reference sequence). There are 14 residues in the CDR3. Trimming stripped 3 bases from V and 0 bases from J, with 11 bases between. The DNA for the CDR3 is TGTGCCTGGAGCCGGCTGGGACCTAACTATGGCTACACCTTC. Protein product: CAWSRLGPNYGYTF.

V gene TRBV6-6 combines with J gene TRBJ2-7; 11 positions agree with TRBD2. V dropped 5 bases and J dropped 4; count of bases not matched to a gene: 7. This CDR3 is built from 15 residues. Germline assignment: CDR1 MNHNY and CDR2 SVGAGI (reference sequence). CDR3 amino acids: CASSSPGLADYEQYF. In nucleotides, the CDR3 is TGTGCCAGCAGTAGTCCGGGACTAGCGGATTACGAGCAGTACTTC.

Comments on this clone: Since a much larger clone is just one base distant, this may be a read error. The sample carries other DNA sequences with the same CDR3. The rearrangement links TRBV7-2 to TRBJ2-5, with unresolved D. This CDR3 spans 12 amino acids. Germline CDR1 SGHTA, CDR2 FQGNSA. Trimming took 1 base from V and 1 from J, leaving 1 base between them. The CDR3, as DNA: TGTGCCAGCAGCTTAGTCCAAGAGACCCAGTACTTC. It codes for CASSLVQETQYF.

A remark on this clone: At one boundary the junction diverges from the germline segment, which might be a read error. V and J are TRBV29-1 and TRBJ2-7, with D uncertain. The germline CDR1 and CDR2 sequences are SQVTM and ANQGSEA. CDR3 size: 11 residues. The chain's CDR3 is CSGETELEQYF. Written as DNA, the CDR3 is TGCAGCGGTGAAACTGAGTTGGAGCAGTACTTC.

The gene calls are TRBV9 and TRBJ2-3; 8 bases match TRBD2. From germline, CDR1 is SGDLS and CDR2 YYNGEE. V was clipped by 6 bases and J by 2 bases; unmatched bases: 5. The CDR3 sequence is 14 residues long. Written as DNA, the CDR3 is TGTGCCAGCAATCGGGAGGGCTTCACAGATACGCAGTATTTT. Translation gives CASNREGFTDTQYF.

CDR3: CASSQGQGHEKLFF. The CDR3 nucleotides read TGTGCCAGCAGCCAGGGACAGGGGCACGAAAAACTGTTTTTT. The genes are TRBV2 and TRBJ1-4; 10 nucleotides match TRBD1. Trimming cost V 6 bases and J 8 bases; bases outside gene matches: 6. Germline CDR1 reads SNHLY; CDR2 reads FYNNEI. This CDR3 is 14 amino acids long. Full variable domain (remainder filled in from reference TRBV2 and TRBJ1-4): EPEVTQTPSHQVTQMGQEVILRCVPISNHLYFYWYRQILGQKVEFLVSFYNNEISEKSEIFDDQFSVERPDGSNFTLKIRSTKLEDSAMYFCASSQGQGHEKLFFGSGTQLSVL.

V usage is TRBV2 and J usage is TRBJ1-1; D may be TRBD1 (5 bases). CDR3 length: 11 residues. CDR1 is SNHLY, CDR2 FYNNEI, per germline. The germline V and J ends were trimmed by 8 bases and 9 bases, with 13 bases remaining between them. In DNA form, the CDR3 reads TGTGCCAGCGGGGAGAAGGGGAAAGCTTTCTTT. Its protein product is CASGEKGKAFF.

In its sample, this clone was seen a few times. The same CDR3 arises from other DNA sequences in this sample as well. V and J are TRBV5-4 and TRBJ2-3; 7 nucleotides line up with TRBD2. J was trimmed by 2 bases and V by 3 bases; bases with no gene match: 3. CDR3 length equals 14 residues. CDR1 is SGHNT and CDR2 is YYREEE in the germline V gene (reference sequence). CDR3 protein: CASSSGGSTDTQYF. In nucleotides, the CDR3 is TGTGCCAGCAGCTCGGGAGGATCCACAGATACGCAGTATTTT.

The chain is built from TRBV5-1 and TRBJ2-1; the D gene is possibly TRBD1 (5 bases). Germline assignment: CDR1 SGHRS and CDR2 YFSETQ. V lost 4 bases, J lost 3 bases, and 8 bases lay in between. This CDR3 region has 13 residues. The CDR3 DNA reads as TGCGCCAGCAGCACAGGCCTCTACAATGAGCAGTTCTTC. The encoded protein is CASSTGLYNEQFF.

With respect to this clone: Other nucleotide sequences in the sample specify the same CDR3. The chain couples TRBV20-1 to TRBJ2-7; unclear D gene. This CDR3 contains 11 residues. V was trimmed by 0 bases and J by 4 bases, leaving 4 bases between them. The germline CDR1 and CDR2 sequences are DFQATT and SNEGSKA (reference sequence). CDR3 sequence (DNA): TGCAGTGCTAGAGATAGTTACGAGCAGTACTTC. This sequence encodes CSARDSYEQYF.

This clone came up a few times. The CDR3 DNA reads as TGTGCCTGGAGTCGGGGATCCCAGGGTGATGGCTACACCTTC. This codes for CAWSRGSQGDGYTF. The V and J genes are TRBV30 and TRBJ1-2, with a tentative D call TRBD1 (5 bases). The V gene's germline CDR1 is GTSNPN and CDR2 SVGIG (reference sequence). V gave up 2 bases and J gave up 6 bases, with 16 bases separating them. The CDR3 totals 14 residues.

The chain employs TRBV7-6 and TRBJ2-1; D perhaps matches TRBD2 (5 bases). The CDR3 length is 15 residues. V dropped 1 base and J dropped 5 bases, with 12 bases sitting between them. Germline V gene lookup returns CDR1 SGHVS and CDR2 FNYEAQ. DNA for the CDR3: TGTGCCAGCAGCTTAGATCGGGCGGGTAACAATGAGCAGTTCTTC. It encodes CASSLDRAGNNEQFF.

Only a few counts were recorded for this clone. V gene TRBV4-2 combines with J gene TRBJ2-1; TRBD2 aligns across 13 bases. J gave up 5 bases and V 0 bases, and 4 bases lay outside the gene matches. CDR1 LGHNA and CDR2 YNFKEQ come from the germline V gene. The CDR3 length is 17 residues. The CDR3 DNA reads TGTGCCAGCAGCCAAGACCCCGGGACTAGCGGGAACAATGAGCAGTTCTTC. It yields the protein CASSQDPGTSGNNEQFF.

J is TRBJ2-1 and V is TRBV19; TRBD2 might be the D (6 bases). The V gene's germline CDR1 is LNHDA and CDR2 SQIVND (reference sequence). The CDR3 runs to 14 residues. Trimming left V 4 bases short and J 6 bases short, with 13 bases between. This CDR3 reads CASSKGRTINEQFF. CDR3 DNA sequence: TGTGCCAGTAGTAAGGGGAGGACCATCAATGAGCAGTTCTTC.

The chain carries TRBV5-1 and TRBJ2-5; a possible D gene is TRBD2 (6 bases). CDR1 and CDR2 from the germline V gene are SGHRS and YFSETQ. Trimming cost V 8 bases and J 7 bases, with 18 bases left between them. This CDR3 is built from 13 residues. The chain's CDR3 is CASRDFREGTQYF. In nucleotides, the CDR3 is TGCGCCAGTAGGGACTTCCGTGAGGGGACCCAGTACTTC. The variable domain in full, with the rest retrieved from reference TRBV5-1 and TRBJ2-5, is KAGVTQTPRYLIKTRGQQVTLSCSPISGHRSVSWYQQTPGQGLQFLFEYFSETQRNKGNFPGRFSGRQFSNSRSEMNVSTLELGDSALYLCASRDFREGTQYFGPGTRLLVL.

The chain uses TRBV7-9 and TRBJ2-7; D unresolved. Between the trimmed V and J ends, which lost 4 bases and 3 bases, there was a span of 10 bases. CDR1 and CDR2 (germline): SEHNR, FQNEAQ (reference sequence). The length of the CDR3 is 13 residues. The CDR3 nucleotides read TGTGCCAGCAGCTGGGAATTTCGCTACGAGCAGTACTTC. Translated: CASSWEFRYEQYF.

In its sample, this clone was seen a few times. The genes are TRBV6-5 and TRBJ1-5, with 7 bases that match TRBD1. There are 13 residues in the CDR3. The junction had 3 bases not matched to a gene; V was cut back by 8 bases and J by 2 bases. From germline, CDR1 is MNHEY and CDR2 SVGAGI. CDR3 coding DNA: TGTGCCAGCGGCACAGGGGGCAATCAGCCCCAGCATTTT. It translates to CASGTGGNQPQHF.

The gene calls are TRBV25-1 and TRBJ2-7; 9 bases are shared with TRBD1. The germline CDR1 and CDR2 sequences are MGHDK and SYGVNS. The CDR3 is 15 residues long. V was clipped by 4 bases and J by 3 bases; unmatched bases: 7. CDR3 amino acids: CASSGTGGLIYEQYF. CDR3 coding DNA: TGTGCCAGCAGTGGAACAGGGGGCCTCATCTACGAGCAGTACTTC.

The rearrangement joins TRBV6-5 to TRBJ1-1; 8 bases agree with TRBD1. This CDR3 spans 13 amino acids. The germline gives CDR1 MNHEY, CDR2 SVGAGI. V gave up 6 bases and J gave up 3 bases; unmatched junction bases: 3. DNA for the CDR3: TGTGCCAGCAGGGACAGGGAGGACACTGAAGCTTTCTTT. Translation gives CASRDREDTEAFF.

CDR3 nucleotides: TGTGCCAGCAGCTTCAACCCGAGGGAGGAGACCCAGTACTTC. Its translation: CASSFNPREETQYF. This chain links TRBV11-2 with TRBJ2-5, with D possibly being TRBD2 (5 bases). Per germline, CDR1 SGHAT and CDR2 FQNNGV. The CDR3 is made up of 14 amino acids. V lost 3 bases, J lost 5 bases, and 13 bases lay in between. Looking up the rest from reference TRBV11-2 and TRBJ2-5 gives the full variable domain: EAGVAQSPRYKIIEKRQSVAFWCNPISGHATLYWYQQILGQGPKLLIQFQNNGVVDDSQLPKDRFSAERLKGVDSTLKIQPAKLEDSAVYLCASSFNPREETQYFGPGTRLLVL.

The rearrangement links TRBV7-8 to TRBJ2-2; D may be TRBD2 (5 bases). The V end was cut by 5 bases, the J end by 7 bases, with 8 bases between. Per the germline V gene, CDR1 is SGHVS and CDR2 is FQNEAQ. The CDR3 extends over 12 amino acids. For the CDR3, the DNA is TGTGCCAGCAGCCCCGACTACGGGGAGCTGTTTTTT. This encodes CASSPDYGELFF.

The chain employs TRBV7-9 and TRBJ2-1; no firm D call. CDR1 and CDR2 from the germline V gene are SEHNR and FQNEAQ (reference sequence). The CDR3 is made up of 13 amino acids. Trimming shortened V by 8 bases and J by 3 bases, and 11 bases separated the two germline ends. This CDR3 is CASHVISYNEQFF. The CDR3 nucleotides are TGTGCCAGCCACGTCATCAGCTACAATGAGCAGTTCTTC.

CDR3 protein: CASSYGSTSGIDGELFF. The DNA of the CDR3 is TGTGCCAGCAGCTACGGGTCGACTAGCGGGATTGACGGGGAGCTGTTTTTT. The chain couples TRBV7-2 to TRBJ2-2; 11 nucleotides line up with TRBD2. The CDR3 loop spans 17 amino acids. The J segment lost 7 bases and the V segment lost 4 bases, leaving 11 bases of the junction unmatched. The germline V gene has CDR1 SGHTA and CDR2 FQGNSA.

J is TRBJ2-1 and V is TRBV7-9; the match to TRBD1 covers 7 bases. Losses at the gene ends were 1 base for V and 8 bases for J; bases not matched to a gene: 2. Looked up from germline, CDR1 is SEHNR and CDR2 is FQNEAQ (reference sequence). The CDR3 sequence is 13 residues long. The CDR3 sequence is CASSLEGGDEQFF. CDR3 DNA sequence: TGTGCCAGCAGCTTAGAAGGGGGCGATGAGCAGTTCTTC. Complete variable domain (other parts from reference TRBV7-9 and TRBJ2-1): DTGVSQNPRHKITKRGQNVTFRCDPISEHNRLYWYRQTLGQGPEFLTYFQNEAQLEKSRLLSDRFSAERPKGSFSTLEIQRTEQGDSAMYLCASSLEGGDEQFFGPGTRLTVL.